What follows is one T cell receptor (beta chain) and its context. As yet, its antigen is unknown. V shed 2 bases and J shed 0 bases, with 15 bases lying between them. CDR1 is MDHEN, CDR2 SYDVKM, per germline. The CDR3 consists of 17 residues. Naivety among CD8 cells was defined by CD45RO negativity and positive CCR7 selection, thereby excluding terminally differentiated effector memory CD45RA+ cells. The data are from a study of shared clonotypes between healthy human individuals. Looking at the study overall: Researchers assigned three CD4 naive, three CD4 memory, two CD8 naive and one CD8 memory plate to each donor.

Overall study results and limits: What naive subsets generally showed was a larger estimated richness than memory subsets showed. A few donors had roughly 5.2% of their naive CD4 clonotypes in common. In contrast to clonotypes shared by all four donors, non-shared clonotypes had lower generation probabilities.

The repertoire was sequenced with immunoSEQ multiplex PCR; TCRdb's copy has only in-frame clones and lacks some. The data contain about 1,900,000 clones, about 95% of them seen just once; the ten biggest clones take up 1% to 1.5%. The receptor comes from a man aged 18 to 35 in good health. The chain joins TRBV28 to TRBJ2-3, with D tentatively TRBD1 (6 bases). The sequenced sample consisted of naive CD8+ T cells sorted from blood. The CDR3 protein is CASSLPLDSTSTDTQYF. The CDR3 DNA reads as TGTGCCAGCAGTTTACCCTTGGACAGCACCAGCACAGATACGCAGTATTTT.